The 14 T cell receptor beta chains below were found in one sample sequenced in a study of CD4 T cells in relation to SARS-CoV-2 and coronaviruses. The table came from immunoSEQ multiplex PCR; TCRdb's copy has only in-frame clones and leaves some out. Of tens of thousands of clones in the sample, around four fifths are singletons; the top ten hold about 20%. These receptors' targets are unknown. Source material: memory CD4+ T cells from PBMCs, cultured in vitro. These receptors all come from an adult with COVID-19.

The J gene is TRBJ2-1, the V gene TRBV29-1; D unclear. Germline V gene data show CDR1 as SQVTM and CDR2 as ANQGSEA. With 5 bases removed from V and 1 base from J, the gap between germline ends came to 12 bases. This CDR3 has 14 amino acids. The DNA of the CDR3 is TGCAGCGTTTATAAGGACCCGTCCTACAATGAGCAGTTCTTC. Its translation: CSVYKDPSYNEQFF.

This clone was found once. The chain combines TRBV5-1 with TRBJ2-5; TRBD2 agrees at 12 bases. After removal of 0 bases from V and 2 bases from J, the junction contained 8 bases not matched to a gene. Germline-derived CDR1 and CDR2 are SGHRS and YFSETQ. The CDR3 consists of 18 residues. The CDR3 region has the DNA TGCGCCAGCAGCTTGGATCTAGCGGGAGGGCCGGTACAAGAGACCCAGTACTTC. It translates to CASSLDLAGGPVQETQYF.

This clone appeared a single time. The J gene is TRBJ2-3, the V gene TRBV3-1 (or the pseudogene TRBV3-2); D unclear. The CDR3 loop spans 15 amino acids. Between the trimmed V and J ends, which lost 6 bases and 1 base, there was a span of 14 bases. Germline V CDR1 and CDR2: LGHDT, YNNKEL (reference sequence). The CDR3 coding sequence is TGTGCCAGCAGTCTCCGTCCCTTCGGCACAGATACGCAGTATTTT. Its protein is CASSLRPFGTDTQYF.

V usage is TRBV6-6 and J usage is TRBJ1-2; 10 bases match TRBD1. CDR1 is MNHNY and CDR2 is SVGAGI in the germline V gene (reference sequence). Losses at the gene ends were 8 bases for V and 5 bases for J; bases not matched to a gene: 8. The CDR3 spans 14 residues. For the CDR3, the DNA is TGTGCCAGCCGGGTTGACAGGGGGCTTTATGGCTACACCTTC. The encoded protein is CASRVDRGLYGYTF.

This chain connects TRBV7-2 to TRBJ1-6; no firm D call. Germline V CDR1 and CDR2: SGHTA, FQGNSA. This CDR3 region has 14 residues. The ends were cut back, 5 bases at V and 3 bases at J, with 8 bases in the middle. CDR3 DNA: TGTGCCAGCAGCCCCGAAGTCTATAATTCACCCCTCCACTTT. Encoded protein: CASSPEVYNSPLHF.

This chain links TRBV6-5 with TRBJ1-6; D is possibly TRBD1 (6 bases). Germline V CDR1 and CDR2: MNHEY, SVGAGI. This CDR3 contains 14 residues. V lost 10 bases to trimming and J lost 4 bases, with 14 bases between them. CDR3 DNA sequence: TGTGCCACCCTAGGGGGTTCTTATAATTCACCCCTCCACTTT. Protein sequence: CATLGGSYNSPLHF.

The rearrangement uses TRBV5-4 and TRBJ2-3; 10 bases agree with TRBD2. Germline CDR1 reads SGHNT; CDR2 reads YYREEE (reference sequence). The CDR3 length is 16 residues. Trimming removed 1 base from V and 2 bases from J; junction bases left unmatched: 4. The CDR3 coding sequence is TGTGCCAGCAGCTTGTTGACTAGCGGGTTCACAGATACGCAGTATTTT. Its translation: CASSLLTSGFTDTQYF.

The J gene is TRBJ2-5, the V gene TRBV7-2, with D hard to call. The CDR3 sequence is 15 residues long. CDR1 is SGHTA and CDR2 is FQGNSA in the germline V gene. The V end was cut by 5 bases, the J end by 8 bases, with 21 bases between. Here the CDR3 DNA reads TGTGCCAGCAGCCCCCCCCGGGCTGCGGCTGGAACCCAGTACTTC. Translated: CASSPPRAAAGTQYF.

The chain is built from TRBV2 and TRBJ2-3, with 12 bases fitting TRBD2. CDR3 size: 14 residues. Trimming removed 10 bases from V and 1 base from J; junction bases left unmatched: 3. Germline CDR1 reads SNHLY; CDR2 reads FYNNEI. CDR3 sequence: CANRLAGGTDTQYF. The CDR3 DNA follows: TGTGCCAACCGACTAGCGGGAGGCACAGATACGCAGTATTTT.

This clone came up a few times. The rearrangement links TRBV11-2 to TRBJ2-3, with 12 bases lining up with TRBD2. V was pared by 2 bases and J by 3 bases, with 3 bases of the junction left unmatched. This CDR3 comprises 16 residues. CDR1 and CDR2 (germline): SGHAT, FQNNGV. CDR3 in amino acids: CASSLRLAGATDTQYF. CDR3 nucleotides: TGTGCCAGCAGCTTACGACTAGCGGGAGCTACAGATACGCAGTATTTT.

V and J are TRBV6-1 and TRBJ2-3; 11 bases fit TRBD2. CDR1 is MNHNS, CDR2 SASEGT, per germline. J lost 4 bases, V lost 1 base, and 1 base had no gene match. The CDR3 has 15 amino acids. The CDR3: CASSEVAGGPDTQYF. CDR3 DNA: TGTGCCAGCAGTGAAGTAGCGGGAGGGCCAGATACGCAGTATTTT.

This clone was detected only once. The chain carries TRBV19 and TRBJ2-1; TRBD2 matches at 10 bases. This CDR3 comprises 17 residues. V was pared by 1 base and J by 5 bases, with 8 bases of the junction left unmatched. CDR1 LNHDA and CDR2 SQIVND come from the germline V gene (reference sequence). CDR3: CASSIVWGLAGDNEQFF. The CDR3 DNA reads TGTGCCAGTAGTATAGTGTGGGGGCTAGCGGGAGACAATGAGCAGTTCTTC.

The chain combines TRBV25-1 with TRBJ1-3; D is possibly TRBD1 (5 bases). The CDR3 is made up of 13 amino acids. The V gene lost 4 bases and the J gene lost 3 bases, with 7 bases spanning the gap. Germline V CDR1 and CDR2: MGHDK, SYGVNS. The CDR3 nucleotides read TGTGCCAGCAGTGTGGGGGGTGGAAACACCATATATTTT. Translated, it gives CASSVGGGNTIYF.

V and J are TRBV5-1 and TRBJ1-1; D ambiguous. CDR3 size: 16 residues. V dropped 1 base and J dropped 8 bases, with 21 bases sitting between them. Germline assignment: CDR1 SGHRS and CDR2 YFSETQ. This CDR3 reads CASSLIVSQNPGEAFF. The CDR3 DNA reads TGCGCCAGCAGCTTGATCGTTAGTCAGAACCCCGGCGAAGCTTTCTTT.